The entry below describes one T cell receptor beta chain. The data belong to a study of blood T cell repertoires in COVID-19. Authors' methods: Reference gene primer amplification gave estimated nucleated cell counts. Libraries were prepared by immunoSEQ multiplex PCR; TCRdb keeps only in-frame clonotypes and omits some of them. D and trimming come from the DNA, and the V and J calls and clone size come from that table. The sample holds some 400,000 clones, roughly 92% seen once. Participants were placed into cohorts based on the clinical history they reported. The clonotype originates from a woman in her forties who had been exposed to COVID-19. Sequences were obtained from PBMCs or T cells enriched from blood (not recorded which).

CDR3 residues: CASSLAGVHLSGANVLTF. For the CDR3, the DNA is TGTGCCAGCAGCTTGGCAGGGGTCCACCTCTCTGGGGCCAACGTCCTGACTTTC. The genes are TRBV5-6 and TRBJ2-6; TRBD1 is a possible D gene (6 bases). The CDR3 sequence is 18 residues long. Trimming removed 0 bases from V and 0 bases from J, with 13 bases in between. Germline CDR1 reads SGHDT; CDR2 reads YYEEEE.